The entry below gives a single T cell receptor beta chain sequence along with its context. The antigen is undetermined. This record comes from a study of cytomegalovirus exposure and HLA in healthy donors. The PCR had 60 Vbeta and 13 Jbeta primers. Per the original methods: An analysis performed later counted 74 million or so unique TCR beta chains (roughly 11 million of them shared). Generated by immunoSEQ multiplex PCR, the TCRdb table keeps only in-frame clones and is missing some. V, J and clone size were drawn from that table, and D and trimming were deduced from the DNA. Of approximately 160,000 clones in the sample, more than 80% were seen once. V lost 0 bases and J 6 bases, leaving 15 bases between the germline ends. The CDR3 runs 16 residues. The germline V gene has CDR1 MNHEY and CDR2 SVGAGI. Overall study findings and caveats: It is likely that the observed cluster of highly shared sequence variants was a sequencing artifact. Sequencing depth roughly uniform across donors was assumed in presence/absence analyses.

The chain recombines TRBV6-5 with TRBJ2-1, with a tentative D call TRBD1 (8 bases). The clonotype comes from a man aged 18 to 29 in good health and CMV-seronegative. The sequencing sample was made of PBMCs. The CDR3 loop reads CASSYSYRGGFNEQFF. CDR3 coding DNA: TGTGCCAGCAGTTACTCCTACAGGGGGGGTTTCAATGAGCAGTTCTTC.